The 15 T cell receptor beta chains below come from one sample, sequenced in a study of T cell changes during pregnancy in multiple sclerosis. Method: immunoSEQ multiplex PCR; TCRdb's copy keeps in-frame clones and lacks some. Found here are around 40,000 clones, about 92% of them singletons; the top ten hold 0.7% to 0.85%. Sequencing was performed on CD4+ T cells from peripheral blood mononuclear cells, taken after pregnancy. Receptors were obtained from a female donor in good health, enrolled as a control in a pregnancy study.

This clone was recorded only once. The CDR3 loop is CASSESSSGFTGELFF. The CDR3 DNA follows: TGCGCCAGCAGTGAGTCTTCTAGCGGGTTCACCGGGGAGCTGTTTTTT. The chain employs TRBV10-1 and TRBJ2-2; 8 bases fit TRBD2. The J segment lost 4 bases and the V segment lost 0 bases, leaving 4 bases of the junction unmatched. The CDR3 covers 16 residues. Germline CDR1 and CDR2: WNHNN and SYGVQD (reference sequence).

The chain recombines TRBV7-9 with TRBJ1-1; 7 bases map to TRBD1. The CDR3 sequence is 12 residues long. Trimming at V came to 1 base and at J to 10 bases, leaving 3 bases not matched to a gene. The germline gives CDR1 SEHNR, CDR2 FQNEAQ (reference sequence). CDR3 loop: CASSLGAGGAFF. DNA of the CDR3: TGTGCCAGCAGCTTAGGGGCAGGGGGAGCTTTCTTT. The full variable domain, rest sourced from reference TRBV7-9 and TRBJ1-1, is DTGVSQNPRHKITKRGQNVTFRCDPISEHNRLYWYRQTLGQGPEFLTYFQNEAQLEKSRLLSDRFSAERPKGSFSTLEIQRTEQGDSAMYLCASSLGAGGAFFGQGTRLTVV.

The chain is built from TRBV28 and TRBJ1-6, with D perhaps TRBD1 (6 bases). The CDR3 runs to 15 residues. Trimming removed 4 bases at V and 7 bases at J, with 14 bases between. From germline, CDR1 is MDHEN and CDR2 SYDVKM. CDR3 region: CASSSGSGTNSPLHF. The CDR3 coding sequence is TGTGCCAGCAGTTCAGGCTCCGGGACAAATTCACCCCTCCACTTT.

This chain joins TRBV10-1 and TRBJ1-6; 9 bases line up with TRBD1. The germline gives CDR1 WNHNN, CDR2 SYGVQD (reference sequence). V dropped 2 bases and J dropped 10; count of bases not matched to a gene: 6. There are 15 residues in the CDR3. The CDR3 DNA sequence: TGCGCCAGCAGTGAGACAGGGGGCGTAGGATCACCCCTCCACTTT. Amino acid sequence: CASSETGGVGSPLHF.

This chain uses TRBV7-6 with TRBJ1-1; 8 nucleotides agree with TRBD1. Germline V gene data show CDR1 as SGHVS and CDR2 as FNYEAQ. V shed 8 bases, J shed 5 bases, and the junction held 7 bases outside the gene matches. The CDR3 sequence is 13 residues long. CDR3 in amino acids: CASGTGGKTEAFF. CDR3 sequence (DNA): TGTGCCAGCGGCACAGGGGGAAAGACTGAAGCTTTCTTT.

The chain combines TRBV29-1 with TRBJ2-3; 12 bases align to TRBD2. J was trimmed by 5 bases and V by 4 bases; bases with no gene match: 7. Germline CDR1 and CDR2: SQVTM and ANQGSEA. The CDR3 contains 15 residues. CDR3 sequence reads: CSVGKTSGRLDTQYF. DNA of the CDR3: TGCAGCGTTGGTAAGACTAGCGGGAGATTAGATACGCAGTATTTT.

The chain joins TRBV6-6 to TRBJ2-5; TRBD1 might be the D (6 bases). There are 15 residues in the CDR3. The germline gives CDR1 MNHNY, CDR2 SVGAGI (reference sequence). V shed 6 bases and J shed 3 bases, with 17 bases lying between them. CDR3 DNA sequence: TGTGCCAGCAGGGTGGGGACACTCGAAAAAGAGACCCAGTACTTC. It specifies CASRVGTLEKETQYF.

The chain carries TRBV7-9 and TRBJ1-5; possibly TRBD1 for D (5 bases). The CDR3 consists of 12 residues. The germline gives CDR1 SEHNR, CDR2 FQNEAQ (reference sequence). V lost 7 bases, J lost 2 bases, and 6 bases lay in between. For the CDR3, the DNA is TGTGCCAGCAAGACAGGCAATCAGCCCCAGCATTTT. Encoded protein: CASKTGNQPQHF. Variable domain in full (rest from reference TRBV7-9 and TRBJ1-5): DTGVSQNPRHKITKRGQNVTFRCDPISEHNRLYWYRQTLGQGPEFLTYFQNEAQLEKSRLLSDRFSAERPKGSFSTLEIQRTEQGDSAMYLCASKTGNQPQHFGDGTRLSIL.

This clone was found a few times. The gene calls are TRBV5-6 and TRBJ2-7, with TRBD2 as a possible D gene (5 bases). The CDR3 length is 13 residues. Trimming took 1 base from V and 1 from J, leaving 6 bases between them. Germline assignment: CDR1 SGHDT and CDR2 YYEEEE. The DNA of the CDR3 is TGTGCCAGCAGCTTGTGGACTTCCTACGAGCAGTACTTC. Translation gives CASSLWTSYEQYF.

This sequence joins TRBV19 and TRBJ2-7, with D possibly being TRBD2 (6 bases). Trimming left V 5 bases short and J 7 bases short, with 18 bases between. The CDR3 spans 14 residues. Germline V gene sequence: CDR1 LNHDA, CDR2 SQIVND (reference sequence). CDR3 region: CASSRRTSEGEQYF. The CDR3 DNA sequence: TGTGCCAGTAGTCGTCGGACCTCGGAGGGGGAGCAGTACTTC.

The CDR3 DNA sequence: TGTGCCAGCAGTTCAGGGCATTCACCCCTCCACTTT. It specifies CASSSGHSPLHF. This chain connects TRBV2 to TRBJ1-6; a possible D gene is TRBD1 (5 bases). Trimming left V 5 bases short and J 8 bases short, with 7 bases between. The CDR3 sequence is 12 residues long. Per germline, CDR1 SNHLY and CDR2 FYNNEI.

This sequence joins TRBV19 and TRBJ1-6, with D possibly being TRBD1 (5 bases). This CDR3 comprises 14 residues. With 3 bases removed from V and 5 bases from J, the gap between germline ends came to 8 bases. Per germline, CDR1 LNHDA and CDR2 SQIVND (reference sequence). For the CDR3, the DNA is TGTGCCAGTAGTATGGACACCAATAATTCACCCCTCCACTTT. Its protein is CASSMDTNNSPLHF.

This chain uses TRBV5-1 with TRBJ1-2; TRBD1 matches at 9 bases. The CDR3 runs 13 residues. The germline V gene has CDR1 SGHRS and CDR2 YFSETQ. The trim removed 0 bases at V and 7 bases at J, leaving 1 base unmatched. This CDR3 is CASSLGTGAGYTF. Written as DNA, the CDR3 is TGCGCCAGCAGCTTGGGGACAGGGGCTGGCTACACCTTC.

The V call is TRBV2, the J call TRBJ2-2, with D possibly being TRBD1 (5 bases). V shed 4 bases and J shed 4 bases, with 13 bases lying between them. The germline gives CDR1 SNHLY, CDR2 FYNNEI. This CDR3 region has 15 residues. CDR3 bases: TGTGCCAGCAGTGGGGCAGGGTTGGGCACCGGGGAGCTGTTTTTT. This sequence encodes CASSGAGLGTGELFF.

This clone has just a few counts. This chain links TRBV18 with TRBJ1-1; D call uncertain. V was trimmed by 4 bases and J by 0 bases, leaving 15 bases between them. The CDR3 spans 16 residues. Germline assignment: CDR1 KGHSH and CDR2 LQKENI. The DNA for the CDR3 is TGTGCCAGCTCACTCAGGACCGGGAATTTGAACACTGAAGCTTTCTTT. It specifies CASSLRTGNLNTEAFF.